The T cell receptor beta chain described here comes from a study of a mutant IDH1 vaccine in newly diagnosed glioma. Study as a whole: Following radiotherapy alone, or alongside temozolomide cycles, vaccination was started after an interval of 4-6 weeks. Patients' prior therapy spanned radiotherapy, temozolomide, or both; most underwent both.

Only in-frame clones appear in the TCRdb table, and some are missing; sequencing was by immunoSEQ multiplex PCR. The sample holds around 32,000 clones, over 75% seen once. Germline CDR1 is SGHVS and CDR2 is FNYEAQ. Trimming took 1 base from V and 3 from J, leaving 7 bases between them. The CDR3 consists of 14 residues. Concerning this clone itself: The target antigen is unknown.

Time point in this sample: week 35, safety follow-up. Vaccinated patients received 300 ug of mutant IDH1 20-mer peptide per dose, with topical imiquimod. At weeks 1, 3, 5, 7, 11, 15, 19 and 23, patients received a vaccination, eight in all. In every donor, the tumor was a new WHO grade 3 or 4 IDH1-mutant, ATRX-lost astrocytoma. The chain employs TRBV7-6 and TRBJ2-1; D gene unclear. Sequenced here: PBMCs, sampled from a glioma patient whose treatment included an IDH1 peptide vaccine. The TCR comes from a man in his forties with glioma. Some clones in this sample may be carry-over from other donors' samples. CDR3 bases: TGTGCCAGCAGCTTAGGCGGAATCTACAATGAGCAGTTCTTC. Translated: CASSLGGIYNEQFF.